These 14 T cell receptor beta chains were sequenced from one sample in a study of response to subunit inactivated influenza vaccine. Via MiXCR, TCRdb re-called the RT-PCR reads, giving one row per CDR3 protein. The sample shows 560,000 or so distinct CDR3 sequences, around 8% of them seen only once. Sequencing used PBMCs from blood, obtained around 25 months after vaccination. The source is a man aged 50 to 69 who received an inactivated influenza vaccine.

The chain carries TRBV7-2 and TRBJ2-2; D might be TRBD2 (5 bases). Trimming removed 1 base at V and 4 bases at J, with 10 bases between. This CDR3 region has 15 residues. CDR1 is SGHTA, CDR2 FQGNSA, per germline. This CDR3 reads CASSLVGVVTGELFF. CDR3 nucleotide sequence: TGTGCCAGCAGCTTAGTGGGAGTGGTCACCGGGGAGCTGTTTTTT.

This clonotype was recorded a few times. The chain is built from TRBV29-1 and TRBJ2-3; 8 bases align to TRBD2. Germline V lookup: CDR1 SQVTM, CDR2 ANQGSEA. Trimming removed 7 bases from V and 3 bases from J; junction bases left unmatched: 9. The length of the CDR3 is 14 residues. The CDR3, as DNA: TGCAGCGCAACACACGGGGGGGCGACAGATACGCAGTATTTT. Translating it yields CSATHGGATDTQYF.

As for this clonotype: A much larger clone differs from this one at a single base, so this may be a read error. The V call is TRBV29-1, the J call TRBJ2-7; D perhaps matches TRBD1 (5 bases). The germline CDR1 and CDR2 sequences are SQVTM and ANQGSEA. The CDR3 sequence is 12 residues long. V lost 4 bases and J lost 6, with 13 bases in between. CDR3 loop: CSVGVRVGEQYF. In nucleotides, the CDR3 is TGCAGCGTTGGGGTCAGGGTGGGCGAGCAGTACTTC.

The table lists this clonotype with a few counts. The chain carries TRBV5-1 and TRBJ2-2; D remains unclear. CDR3 length equals 13 residues. The V gene's germline CDR1 is SGHRS and CDR2 YFSETQ. With 6 bases removed from V and 3 bases from J, the gap between germline ends came to 9 bases. CDR3 in amino acids: CASTIGHTGELFF. The CDR3 DNA reads as TGCGCCAGCACGATAGGGCACACCGGGGAGCTGTTTTTT. The whole variable domain, filled in from reference TRBV5-1 and TRBJ2-2, reads KAGVTQTPRYLIKTRGQQVTLSCSPISGHRSVSWYQQTPGQGLQFLFEYFSETQRNKGNFPGRFSGRQFSNSRSEMNVSTLELGDSALYLCASTIGHTGELFFGEGSRLTVL.

This rearrangement joins TRBV10-3 to TRBJ1-1; the match to TRBD1 covers 7 bases. Germline V lookup: CDR1 ENHRY, CDR2 SYGVKD. This CDR3 contains 12 residues. Trimming cost V 5 bases and J 4 bases; bases outside gene matches: 1. In DNA form, the CDR3 reads TGTGCCATCAGTAGGACAGGCACTGAAGCTTTCTTT. This gives the protein CAISRTGTEAFF.

This clonotype was detected only a few times. This chain joins TRBV7-2 and TRBJ1-4; D is undetermined. The germline V gene has CDR1 SGHTA and CDR2 FQGNSA. Trimming left V 5 bases short and J 5 bases short, with 12 bases between. CDR3 length equals 14 residues. For the CDR3, the DNA is TGTGCCAGCAGCATAGGGCCATTCAATGAAAAACTGTTTTTT. Its protein is CASSIGPFNEKLFF.

The chain has TRBV7-9 and TRBJ1-2; 7 nucleotides align to TRBD1. CDR1 and CDR2 (germline): SEHNR, FQNEAQ (reference sequence). The CDR3 has 16 amino acids. The V gene end was trimmed by 5 bases and the J gene end by 5 bases; junction bases not matched to a gene: 14. DNA of the CDR3: TGTGCCAGCAGCCACCCACTTGAAGGGGGCGGATATGGCTACACCTTC. It codes for CASSHPLEGGGYGYTF.

This clonotype has a handful of counts. The genes are TRBV20-1 and TRBJ2-7; TRBD1 is a possible D gene (6 bases). Germline V gene data show CDR1 as DFQATT and CDR2 as SNEGSKA (reference sequence). The CDR3 runs to 13 residues. V was shortened by 6 bases and J by 3 bases, with 15 bases between the two germline ends. The CDR3 protein is CSAHPGHLYEQYF. The DNA for the CDR3 is TGCAGTGCCCATCCGGGACACCTCTACGAGCAGTACTTC.

This clonotype was seen a few times. The V call is TRBV14, the J call TRBJ2-5; D ambiguous. The CDR3 has 14 residues. Trimming took 3 bases from V and 0 from J, leaving 8 bases between them. CDR1 and CDR2 (germline): SGHDN, FVKESK. The CDR3, as DNA: TGTGCCAGCAGCCAGTTTACGTACCAAGAGACCCAGTACTTC. Translating it yields CASSQFTYQETQYF. The full variable domain, rest sourced from reference TRBV14 and TRBJ2-5, is EAGVTQFPSHSVIEKGQTVTLRCDPISGHDNLYWYRRVMGKEIKFLLHFVKESKQDESGMPNNRFLAERTGGTYSTLKVQPAELEDSGVYFCASSQFTYQETQYFGPGTRLLVL.

This clonotype was detected only once. The chain recombines TRBV20-1 with TRBJ1-1; 8 nucleotides align to TRBD1. V trimming: 4 bases; J trimming: 5 bases; junction bases outside the gene matches: 12. CDR1 DFQATT and CDR2 SNEGSKA come from the germline V gene (reference sequence). CDR3 length equals 15 residues. The CDR3 protein is CSATAPGRGQTEAFF. Here the CDR3 DNA reads TGCAGTGCTACGGCACCGGGCAGGGGGCAAACTGAAGCTTTCTTT.

This chain joins TRBV7-9 and TRBJ1-2, with D perhaps matching TRBD1 (5 bases). The CDR3 runs to 15 residues. Germline V gene data show CDR1 as SEHNR and CDR2 as FQNEAQ (reference sequence). V was pared by 5 bases and J by 4 bases, with 17 bases between. For the CDR3, the DNA is TGTGCCAGCAGCAGGACCGGGACGGACATCTATGGCTACACCTTC. Its protein product is CASSRTGTDIYGYTF.

Ten or more counts support this clonotype. J is TRBJ1-1 and V is TRBV29-1, with 8 bases fitting TRBD1. CDR3 size: 16 residues. V was pared by 3 bases and J by 1 base, with 10 bases of the junction left unmatched. The V gene's germline CDR1 is SQVTM and CDR2 ANQGSEA. The CDR3 sequence: CSVDNGTGGGNTEAFF. Here the CDR3 DNA reads TGCAGCGTTGATAATGGGACAGGTGGCGGGAACACTGAAGCTTTCTTT.

Only a few counts were recorded for this clonotype. The rearrangement uses TRBV7-2 and TRBJ2-1; 9 nucleotides align to TRBD2. The V gene end was trimmed by 5 bases and the J gene end by 9 bases; junction bases not matched to a gene: 11. This CDR3 region has 15 residues. Germline V CDR1 and CDR2: SGHTA, FQGNSA. The CDR3 region has the DNA TGTGCCAGCAGCAAGCGGGGGGTCACGGAAGCTGAGCAGTTCTTC. Protein product: CASSKRGVTEAEQFF.

The rearrangement links TRBV18 to TRBJ1-2, with 7 bases aligning to TRBD1. This CDR3 contains 15 residues. V was clipped by 3 bases and J by 4 bases; unmatched bases: 8. Germline V gene sequence: CDR1 KGHSH, CDR2 LQKENI. The CDR3 reads CASSPQTGFVYGYTF. The CDR3 region has the DNA TGTGCCAGCTCACCGCAGACAGGGTTTGTCTATGGCTACACCTTC.